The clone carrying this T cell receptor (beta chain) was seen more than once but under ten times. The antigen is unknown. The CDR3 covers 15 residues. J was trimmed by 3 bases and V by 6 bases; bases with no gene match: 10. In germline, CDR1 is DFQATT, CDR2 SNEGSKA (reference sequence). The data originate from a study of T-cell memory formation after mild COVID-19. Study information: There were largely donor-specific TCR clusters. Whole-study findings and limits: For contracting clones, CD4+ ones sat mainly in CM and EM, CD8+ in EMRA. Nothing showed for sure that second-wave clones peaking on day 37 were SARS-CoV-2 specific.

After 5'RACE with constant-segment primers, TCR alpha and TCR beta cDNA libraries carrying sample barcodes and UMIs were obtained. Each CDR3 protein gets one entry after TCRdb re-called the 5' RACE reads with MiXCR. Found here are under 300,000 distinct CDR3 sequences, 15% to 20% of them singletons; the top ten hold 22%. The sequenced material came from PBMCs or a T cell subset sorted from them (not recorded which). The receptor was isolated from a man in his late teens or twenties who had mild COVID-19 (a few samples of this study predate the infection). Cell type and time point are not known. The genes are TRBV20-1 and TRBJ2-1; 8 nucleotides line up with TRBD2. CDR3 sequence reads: CSASAGAGVYNEQFF. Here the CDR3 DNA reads TGCAGTGCCTCGGCGGGAGCGGGGGTCTACAATGAGCAGTTCTTC.